This T cell receptor (beta chain) was found in a study of cytomegalovirus exposure and HLA in healthy donors. PCR used 60 Vbeta primers and 13 Jbeta primers. TCRdb's copy holds only in-frame clones and misses some; the assay was immunoSEQ multiplex PCR. The table records about 120,000 clones, around 80% of them present only once. To note about this clone: The target antigen is unknown.

The germline V and J ends were trimmed by 8 bases and 0 bases, with 10 bases remaining between them. Per germline, CDR1 GTSNPN and CDR2 SVGIG (reference sequence). The CDR3 runs to 12 residues. Findings and caveats of the study: Later work showed greater clonal expansion in HLA-associated TCR beta chains than in equally common others.

This receptor was identified in a female donor in good health and CMV-seropositive. The sample consisted of PBMCs. The J gene is TRBJ1-1, the V gene TRBV30; D is possibly TRBD1 (6 bases). The CDR3 sequence: CAQQGLNTEAFF. The CDR3 nucleotides read TGTGCCCAGCAGGGGCTGAACACTGAAGCTTTCTTT.